The 8 T cell receptor beta chains in this list originate from one sample, sequenced in a study of T cells in narcolepsy. Sequencing was performed with immunoSEQ multiplex PCR; in TCRdb, only in-frame clones are kept and a portion is missing. The table lists roughly 25,000 clones, 75% to 90% of them singletons. The material sequenced was CD45RA- memory CD4+ T cells from PBMCs. The receptor set was obtained from a human donor with narcolepsy.

The rearrangement joins TRBV27 to TRBJ1-2; a weak D match, TRBD1 (6 bases). V shed 8 bases and J shed 4 bases, with 17 bases lying between them. CDR1 and CDR2 (germline): MNHEY, SMNVEV (reference sequence). The length of the CDR3 is 14 residues. CDR3 sequence: CASATRGTIYGYTF. CDR3 bases: TGTGCCAGCGCCACCAGGGGTACCATCTATGGCTACACCTTC.

The rearrangement links TRBV5-4 to TRBJ1-1; D gene ambiguous. The germline CDR1 and CDR2 sequences are SGHNT and YYREEE (reference sequence). The CDR3 length is 13 residues. Trimming took off 4 bases at V and 0 bases at J, with 7 bases between the two ends. The CDR3: CASSTPMNTEAFF. The CDR3 DNA follows: TGTGCCAGCAGCACACCGATGAACACTGAAGCTTTCTTT.

The V and J genes are TRBV19 and TRBJ2-1; 10 positions agree with TRBD2. Germline assignment: CDR1 LNHDA and CDR2 SQIVND (reference sequence). The CDR3 contains 13 residues. V was pared by 8 bases and J by 4 bases, with 2 bases of the junction left unmatched. The CDR3 loop reads CASYSGRYNEQFF. The CDR3 coding sequence is TGTGCCAGTTATAGCGGGAGGTACAATGAGCAGTTCTTC.

The chain recombines TRBV28 with TRBJ2-5, with 9 positions matching TRBD1. V was pared by 8 bases and J by 4 bases, with 8 bases of the junction left unmatched. The germline V gene has CDR1 MDHEN and CDR2 SYDVKM. This CDR3 is 14 amino acids long. This CDR3 reads CASGGTGRRETQYF. The CDR3 DNA is TGTGCCAGCGGCGGGACAGGGAGGAGAGAGACCCAGTACTTC.

The chain couples TRBV18 to TRBJ2-7; D gene ambiguous. Trimming took 3 bases from V and 4 from J, leaving 4 bases between them. Germline-derived CDR1 and CDR2 are KGHSH and LQKENI. The CDR3 contains 11 residues. CDR3 in amino acids: CASSPKYEQYF. The DNA for the CDR3 is TGTGCCAGCTCACCTAAATACGAGCAGTACTTC.

V and J are TRBV18 and TRBJ1-1; 9 bases align to TRBD1. The CDR3 runs to 14 residues. V lost 5 bases and J lost 1; bases outside the gene matches: 2. The germline V gene has CDR1 KGHSH and CDR2 LQKENI. For the CDR3, the DNA is TGTGCCAGCTCAACGGGACAGGGGAACACTGAAGCTTTCTTT. Amino acid sequence: CASSTGQGNTEAFF.

This clone occurred once. The V gene is TRBV12-5, the J gene TRBJ2-7; 7 bases line up with TRBD1. This CDR3 region has 12 residues. J was trimmed by 6 bases and V by 1 base; bases with no gene match: 0. From germline, CDR1 is LGHNT and CDR2 FRNRAP. CDR3 region: CASGLGQGEQYF. In nucleotides, the CDR3 is TGTGCTAGTGGTTTGGGACAGGGCGAGCAGTACTTC.

The chain joins TRBV25-1 to TRBJ2-7, with a possible D match to TRBD1 (6 bases). The CDR3 is 12 residues long. V shed 5 bases and J shed 9 bases, with 14 bases lying between them. In germline, CDR1 is MGHDK, CDR2 SYGVNS. CDR3 nucleotides: TGTGCCAGCAGTTTTACCGGGACAAGGCAGTACTTC. It translates to CASSFTGTRQYF.